These 12 T cell receptor beta chains were sequenced from one sample in a study of cytomegalovirus exposure and HLA in healthy donors. The PCR ran on 60 Vbeta and 13 Jbeta primers. Only in-frame clones appear in the TCRdb table, and some are missing; sequencing was by immunoSEQ multiplex PCR. This repertoire shows more than 200,000 clones, 85% to 90% found once; its top ten account for 1.3%. The sample was PBMCs. The receptors derive from a human donor in good health.

The rearrangement uses TRBV7-3 and TRBJ2-6, with D possibly TRBD1 on 6 matching bases. The germline V gene encodes CDR1 SGHTA and CDR2 FQGTGA. The ends were cut back, 6 bases at V and 3 bases at J, with 15 bases in the middle. The CDR3 has 16 residues. Written as DNA, the CDR3 is TGTGCCAGCAGTCCAACACAGGGAGTTGGGGCCAACGTCCTGACTTTC. This translates into CASSPTQGVGANVLTF.

The chain couples TRBV5-6 to TRBJ2-7; D possibly corresponds to TRBD2 (7 bases). Trimming removed 0 bases at V and 5 bases at J, with 9 bases between. The V gene's germline CDR1 is SGHDT and CDR2 YYEEEE. The CDR3 is made up of 13 amino acids. The CDR3 DNA reads as TGTGCCAGCAGCTTGGCGGGGGGCGACGAGCAGTACTTC. Its protein product is CASSLAGGDEQYF.

This chain uses TRBV6-5 with TRBJ2-5; D call uncertain. The CDR3 spans 12 residues. Germline V gene sequence: CDR1 MNHEY, CDR2 SVGAGI. V lost 5 bases, J lost 5 bases, and 9 bases lay in between. CDR3 DNA sequence: TGTGCCAGCAGTCAAACCCGGGAGACCCAGTACTTC. Protein sequence: CASSQTRETQYF.

This chain uses TRBV6-1 with TRBJ2-3, with D perhaps matching TRBD1 (8 bases). This CDR3 comprises 21 residues. Trimming left V 0 bases short and J 3 bases short, with 28 bases between. Per the germline V gene, CDR1 is MNHNS and CDR2 is SASEGT. The CDR3 region has the DNA TGTGCCAGCAGTGAAGCAAGGCTTCTCGGGGGGCAGGGGGCTATAACAGATACGCAGTATTTT. Its protein product is CASSEARLLGGQGAITDTQYF.

The V call is TRBV4-1, the J call TRBJ2-1; the match to TRBD2 covers 8 bases. J was trimmed by 10 bases and V by 0 bases; bases with no gene match: 17. The germline gives CDR1 MGHRA, CDR2 YSYEKL. This CDR3 has 18 amino acids. CDR3 coding DNA: TGCGCCAGCAGCCAAGATACGCTGGTTCGGGAGGGGGTACGGGAGCAGTTCTTC. The encoded protein is CASSQDTLVREGVREQFF.

The chain recombines TRBV6-6 with TRBJ2-7; 7 positions agree with TRBD2. Germline values: CDR1 MNHNY, CDR2 SVGAGI (reference sequence). The CDR3 sequence is 13 residues long. The CDR3 DNA is TGTGCTGGGAGGGACTCAGTCTCCTACGAGCAGTACTTC. The encoded protein is CAGRDSVSYEQYF.

The rearrangement joins TRBV4-3 to TRBJ2-1; 8 bases agree with TRBD2. Germline values: CDR1 LGHNA, CDR2 YSLEER. CDR3 length: 18 amino acids. The J segment lost 5 bases and the V segment lost 4 bases, leaving 16 bases of the junction unmatched. CDR3 nucleotide sequence: TGCGCCAGCAGCCCTAGGGCCTCCGGGACTAGAATCCACAATGAGCAGTTCTTC. This gives the protein CASSPRASGTRIHNEQFF.

The chain joins TRBV12-5 to TRBJ1-5; D not certain. CDR3 length equals 15 residues. Trimming took 1 base from V and 2 from J, leaving 9 bases between them. The V gene's germline CDR1 is LGHNT and CDR2 FRNRAP. CDR3 DNA: TGTGCTAGTGGTTTGGAGGGAGGAGGCAATCAGCCCCAGCATTTT. Its translation: CASGLEGGGNQPQHF.

This chain links TRBV4-1 with TRBJ2-7; 7 bases align to TRBD1. V lost 4 bases and J lost 1; bases outside the gene matches: 10. The CDR3 sequence is 16 residues long. The germline CDR1 and CDR2 sequences are MGHRA and YSYEKL. The CDR3 here is CASSRLSGTVSYEQYF. The CDR3 DNA sequence: TGCGCCAGCAGCCGCCTTTCCGGGACAGTATCCTACGAGCAGTACTTC.

This chain links TRBV6-5 with TRBJ2-7; the match to TRBD1 covers 10 bases. This CDR3 has 16 amino acids. Germline CDR1 and CDR2: MNHEY and SVGAGI. Trimming removed 0 bases from V and 6 bases from J; junction bases left unmatched: 8. The CDR3 DNA follows: TGTGCCAGCAGTTACTCGAAATGGGACAGGGGTGGCGAGCAGTACTTC. This gives the protein CASSYSKWDRGGEQYF.

The CDR3 sequence: CASSQPSGRAWGTDTQYF. The CDR3 DNA is TGCGCCAGCAGCCAACCCAGCGGGAGGGCCTGGGGCACAGATACGCAGTATTTT. This chain uses TRBV4-1 with TRBJ2-3; TRBD2 agrees at 10 bases. Germline lookup yields CDR1 MGHRA and CDR2 YSYEKL. The trim removed 2 bases at V and 1 base at J, leaving 9 bases unmatched. The CDR3 sequence is 18 residues long.

V usage is TRBV11-2 and J usage is TRBJ2-2; tentatively, D is TRBD1 (5 bases). CDR3 length: 14 residues. Germline V gene data show CDR1 as SGHAT and CDR2 as FQNNGV. With 2 bases removed from V and 6 bases from J, the gap between germline ends came to 10 bases. For the CDR3, the DNA is TGTGCCAGCAGCTTACAGGGTTGGGCCGGGGAGCTGTTTTTT. It translates to CASSLQGWAGELFF. Drawing the rest from reference TRBV11-2 and TRBJ2-2, the complete variable domain is EAGVAQSPRYKIIEKRQSVAFWCNPISGHATLYWYQQILGQGPKLLIQFQNNGVVDDSQLPKDRFSAERLKGVDSTLKIQPAKLEDSAVYLCASSLQGWAGELFFGEGSRLTVL.